The present T cell receptor beta chain was sequenced within a study of radiation and T cells in renal cell carcinoma. Notes on the study in general: No pretreatment tumor biopsies were available for baseline clonotypes. From baseline, blood top tumor clonotypes peaked at 2 weeks post-radiation.

The CDR3 consists of 13 residues. The germline CDR1 and CDR2 sequences are LNHDA and SQIVND (reference sequence). Trimming took off 9 bases at V and 2 bases at J, with 11 bases between the two ends. Sequencing used immunoSEQ multiplex PCR; TCRdb keeps in-frame clones, though not all of them. The table shows under 55,000 clones, with roughly 80% occurring only once. A few counts support this clone. Its cognate antigen is unknown. Stated time point: baseline pretreatment blood. Treatment meaning: 15 Gy SBRT to primary tumor, nephrectomy 4 weeks later. The tumor was a clear cell renal cell carcinoma. Here the sequenced sample was blood, taken from a patient whose treatment included radiotherapy and nephrectomy. This TCR derives from an older woman with renal cell carcinoma. The chain is built from TRBV19 and TRBJ1-5; D not resolved. In DNA, the CDR3 is TGTGCCAGCCAAACAATCGGCAATCAGCCCCAGCATTTT. It specifies CASQTIGNQPQHF.